This TCR beta chain was recovered during a study of cytotoxic CD8 clonotypes in ibrutinib-treated CLL. The wider study: The group held 10 to 11 relapsed/refractory and around 14 treatment-naive patients, with under 18 IGHV unmutated.

With sequencing, the targeted depth ranged from 1 in 200,000 to 1 in 1 million T cells. TCRdb's copy holds only in-frame clones and misses some; the assay was immunoSEQ multiplex PCR. The sample has some 200,000 clones, approximately 68% seen once. The CDR3 is made up of 14 amino acids. Germline trimming cut 5 bases from V and 8 bases from J; bases unmatched to any gene: 8. From germline, CDR1 is SEHNR and CDR2 FQNEAQ (reference sequence). Study results and limitations: Sustained-remission and progressing patients' sampling times differed.

A remark on this clone: The antigen is not known.

This sequence originates from a human donor with chronic lymphocytic leukemia. The V call is TRBV7-9, the J call TRBJ2-1; 8 bases agree with TRBD2. The input for sequencing was PBMCs, taken after 24 months of ibrutinib treatment. The CDR3 loop is CASSKGLVFYEQFF. For the CDR3, the DNA is TGTGCCAGCAGCAAGGGACTAGTCTTCTATGAGCAGTTCTTC.